This T cell receptor (beta chain) stems from a study of T cell responses to AZD1222 COVID-19 vaccine. Overall study context: The analysis combined second doses at about 4 or about 12 weeks.

Clones were read by immunoSEQ multiplex PCR, and TCRdb kept only the in-frame ones, dropping some. Among 84,000 or so clones listed, 75% to 90% were seen once. This clone has a single count. The antigen is undetermined. Study conclusions and caveats: Only a handful of AZD1222 recipients, more than 5 in all, had baseline seropositivity. Spike was spanned by vaccine-associated CD4 TCRs, which were dominant at 160-218 and 743-854. Most donors were white British and more were female, and clonal diversity was possibly underestimated.

The V and J ends lost 5 bases and 2 bases respectively, with 12 bases between them. Germline loops: CDR1 MDHEN, CDR2 SYDVKM. This CDR3 has 14 residues. The chain couples TRBV28 to TRBJ1-2, with D tentatively TRBD1 (6 bases). This receptor was identified in an adult in good health. Sequenced material: peripheral blood, taken on day 0 of AZD1222 vaccination. In DNA, the CDR3 is TGTGCCAGCAGTCCCCTTGGACAGAACTATGGCTACACCTTC. It is translated as CASSPLGQNYGYTF.